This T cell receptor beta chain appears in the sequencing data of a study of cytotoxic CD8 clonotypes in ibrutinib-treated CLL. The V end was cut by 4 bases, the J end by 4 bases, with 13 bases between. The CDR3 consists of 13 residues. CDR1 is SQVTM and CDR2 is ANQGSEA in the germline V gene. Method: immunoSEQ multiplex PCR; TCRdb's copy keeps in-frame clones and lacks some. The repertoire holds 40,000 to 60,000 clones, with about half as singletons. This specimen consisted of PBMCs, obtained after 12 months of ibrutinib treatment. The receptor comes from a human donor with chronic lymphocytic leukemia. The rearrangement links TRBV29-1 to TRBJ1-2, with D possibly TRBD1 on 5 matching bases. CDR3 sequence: CSVVPAGSYGYTF. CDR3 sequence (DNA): TGCAGCGTTGTCCCAGCAGGGAGCTATGGCTACACCTTC.